These T cell receptor beta chains were read from a single sample in a study of CD8+CD57+ T cells in acquired aplastic anemia. TCRdb passed the reads through MiXCR, listing each CDR3 protein once. This sample has a few hundred thousand distinct CDR3 sequences, with about half found just once. Source material: sorted CD4+, CD8+, or CD8+CD57+ T cells (not recorded which) from PBMCs. The source is a human donor with aplastic anemia. Both conserved end residues are part of each CDR3. D genes are given only for firm matches. Clone size is given for some rows only: seen once, a few or many times, or a class if the clone is expanded.

clone size: -; CDR3 length: 19; J gene: TRBJ1-6; V gene: TRBV6-1; D gene: -; CDR3 DNA: TGTGCCAGCAGTGAAAACCCGGCAGGGGCAATGTCAGATAATTCACCCCTCCACTTT; CDR3 protein: CASSENPAGAMSDNSPLHF
clone size: -; CDR3 length: 15; J gene: TRBJ2-3; V gene: TRBV2; D gene: -; CDR3 DNA: TGTGCCAGCAGTGAAAACGGTGCAAGCACAGATACGCAGTATTTT; CDR3 protein: CASSENGASTDTQYF
clone size: few; CDR3 length: 15; J gene: TRBJ1-4; V gene: TRBV9; D gene: TRBD1; CDR3 DNA: TGTGCCAGCAGTGGACAGGGAGCAACTAATGAAAAACTGTTTTTT; CDR3 protein: CASSGQGATNEKLFF
clone size: many; CDR3 length: 12; J gene: TRBJ1-5; V gene: TRBV20-1; D gene: -; CDR3 DNA: TGCAGTGCTTTCGACCGTAATCAGCCCCAGCATTTT; CDR3 protein: CSAFDRNQPQHF
clone size: -; CDR3 length: 15; J gene: TRBJ2-5; V gene: TRBV19; D gene: -; CDR3 DNA: TGTGCCAGTACCCTCGGAGGGGGGGGCGGGGAGACCCAGTACTTC; CDR3 protein: CASTLGGGGGETQYF
clone size: once; CDR3 length: 15; J gene: TRBJ1-6; V gene: TRBV9; D gene: -; CDR3 DNA: TGTGCCAGCAGCGTAGATGGACAGACGGATTCACCCCTCCACTTT; CDR3 protein: CASSVDGQTDSPLHF
clone size: -; CDR3 length: 14; J gene: TRBJ2-2; V gene: TRBV10-3; D gene: -; CDR3 DNA: TGTGCCATCGCCCCAGGGCCAAACACCGGGGAGCTGTTTTTT; CDR3 protein: CAIAPGPNTGELFF
clone size: few; CDR3 length: 16; J gene: TRBJ2-2; V gene: TRBV5-4; D gene: -; CDR3 DNA: TGTGCCGGCAGCTATGGTGGTCGAGCGGAGGTCGGGGAGCTGTTTTTT; CDR3 protein: CAGSYGGRAEVGELFF
clone size: many; CDR3 length: 13; J gene: TRBJ1-2; V gene: TRBV6-1; D gene: -; CDR3 DNA: TGTGCCAGCAGTGAAGGATCGGGTTATGGCTACACCTTC; CDR3 protein: CASSEGSGYGYTF
clone size: -; CDR3 length: 20; J gene: TRBJ2-3; V gene: TRBV19; D gene: TRBD1; CDR3 DNA: TGTGCCAGTAGTGCTAGCCCCGGGACAGGGCGCCCCCCCAGCACAGATACGCAGTATTTT; CDR3 protein: CASSASPGTGRPPSTDTQYF
clone size: -; CDR3 length: 14; J gene: TRBJ2-3; V gene: TRBV7-3; D gene: -; CDR3 DNA: TGTGCCAGCAGCTTAACGGGAGGCACAGATACGCAGTATTTT; CDR3 protein: CASSLTGGTDTQYF
clone size: -; CDR3 length: 14; J gene: TRBJ2-3; V gene: TRBV24-1; D gene: TRBD1; CDR3 DNA: TGTGCCACCAGTGCGAGACAGGGGGCAGATACGCAGTATTTT; CDR3 protein: CATSARQGADTQYF
clone size: -; CDR3 length: 11; J gene: TRBJ1-1; V gene: TRBV7-2; D gene: -; CDR3 DNA: TGTGCCAGCAGCATTTACACGGGAGCTTTCTTT; CDR3 protein: CASSIYTGAFF
clone size: -; CDR3 length: 16; J gene: TRBJ1-6; V gene: TRBV7-9; D gene: TRBD1; CDR3 DNA: TGTGCCAGCAGCTTTGGGACAGGGAGGTATAATTCACCCCTCCACTTT; CDR3 protein: CASSFGTGRYNSPLHF
clone size: few; CDR3 length: 12; J gene: TRBJ1-1; V gene: TRBV29-1; D gene: -; CDR3 DNA: TGCAGCGTCGAAGCCCCCCCAGGACAAGCTTTCTTT; CDR3 protein: CSVEAPPGQAFF
clone size: once; CDR3 length: 11; J gene: TRBJ1-1; V gene: TRBV24-1; D gene: -; CDR3 DNA: TGTGCCACCAGTGTGAACACTGAAGCTTTCTTT; CDR3 protein: CATSVNTEAFF
clone size: -; CDR3 length: 16; J gene: TRBJ2-1; V gene: TRBV7-8; D gene: TRBD2; CDR3 DNA: TGTGCCAGCAGCTTAGGCGCTAGCGGGAGGTTCGATGAGCAGTTCTTC; CDR3 protein: CASSLGASGRFDEQFF
clone size: many; CDR3 length: 21; J gene: TRBJ2-6; V gene: TRBV5-1; D gene: -; CDR3 DNA: TGCGCCAGCAGCTTGGGCGGGCCGCAAGTGGCTCGGTTCTCTGGGGCCAACGTCCTGACTTTC; CDR3 protein: CASSLGGPQVARFSGANVLTF
clone size: few; CDR3 length: 14; J gene: TRBJ1-1; V gene: TRBV27; D gene: -; CDR3 DNA: TGTGCCAGCAGTACCGTAGGGGGGAGGTATGAAGCTTTCTTT; CDR3 protein: CASSTVGGRYEAFF
clone size: many; CDR3 length: 15; J gene: TRBJ2-7; V gene: TRBV6-5; D gene: TRBD2; CDR3 DNA: TGTGCCAGCAGTCTCAAACTAGCGGGGGGCCATGAGCAGTACTTC; CDR3 protein: CASSLKLAGGHEQYF
clone size: -; CDR3 length: 13; J gene: TRBJ2-5; V gene: TRBV29-1; D gene: -; CDR3 DNA: TGCAGCGTAGGAGCTAGCGACCAAGAGACCCAGTACTTC; CDR3 protein: CSVGASDQETQYF
clone size: -; CDR3 length: 14; J gene: TRBJ2-1; V gene: TRBV25-1; D gene: TRBD2; CDR3 DNA: TGTGCCAGCGCACTAGCGGGAGCTTACAATGAGCAGTTCTTC; CDR3 protein: CASALAGAYNEQFF
clone size: -; CDR3 length: 16; J gene: TRBJ2-3; V gene: TRBV7-3; D gene: TRBD1; CDR3 DNA: TGCGCCAGCAGCCAAGGACAGGGGGTCTTCACAGATACGCAGTATTTT; CDR3 protein: CASSQGQGVFTDTQYF
clone size: many; CDR3 length: 13; J gene: TRBJ2-7; V gene: TRBV6-5; D gene: -; CDR3 DNA: TGTGCCAGCACTAGAGGGGGATCCTACGAGCAGTACTTC; CDR3 protein: CASTRGGSYEQYF
clone size: many; CDR3 length: 13; J gene: TRBJ1-2; V gene: TRBV5-5; D gene: TRBD1; CDR3 DNA: TGTGCCAGCAGCCCGGACAGGGGGTATGGCTACACCTTC; CDR3 protein: CASSPDRGYGYTF
clone size: -; CDR3 length: 11; J gene: TRBJ2-7; V gene: TRBV29-1; D gene: -; CDR3 DNA: TGCAGCTTCGCAGGACCCTACGAGCAGTACTTC; CDR3 protein: CSFAGPYEQYF
clone size: -; CDR3 length: 16; J gene: TRBJ2-7; V gene: TRBV12-3/TRBV12-4; D gene: TRBD1; CDR3 DNA: TGTGCCAGTAGTTTAAAGTGGCGGGACAGGGGTTCCGAGCAGTACTTC; CDR3 protein: CASSLKWRDRGSEQYF
clone size: many; CDR3 length: 16; J gene: TRBJ2-3; V gene: TRBV7-9; D gene: -; CDR3 DNA: TGTGCCAGCAGCTTAGCGCCAGGGATCAGCACAGATACGCAGTATTTT; CDR3 protein: CASSLAPGISTDTQYF
clone size: many; CDR3 length: 16; J gene: TRBJ2-1; V gene: TRBV7-3; D gene: TRBD2; CDR3 DNA: TGTGCCAGCAGCTCCCGGGGGGGACTAGCGTACAATGAGCAGTTCTTC; CDR3 protein: CASSSRGGLAYNEQFF
clone size: -; CDR3 length: 12; J gene: TRBJ2-1; V gene: TRBV19; D gene: TRBD2; CDR3 DNA: TGTGCCAGTAGTATAGATCGGGAGGAAGGGTTCTTC; CDR3 protein: CASSIDREEGFF
clone size: many; CDR3 length: 14; J gene: TRBJ1-6; V gene: TRBV7-2; D gene: -; CDR3 DNA: TGTGCCAGCAGCTGGACATCCGAAAATTCACCCCTCCACTTT; CDR3 protein: CASSWTSENSPLHF
clone size: many; CDR3 length: 15; J gene: TRBJ2-1; V gene: TRBV5-1; D gene: -; CDR3 DNA: TGCGCCAGCAGCTTGGCCGAGGGGGGGTACAATGAGCAGTTCTTC; CDR3 protein: CASSLAEGGYNEQFF
clone size: many; CDR3 length: 13; J gene: TRBJ1-4; V gene: TRBV5-6; D gene: -; CDR3 DNA: TGTGCCACCAATTCCATCGATAATGAAAAACTGTTTTTT; CDR3 protein: CATNSIDNEKLFF
clone size: -; CDR3 length: 14; J gene: TRBJ1-6; V gene: TRBV7-2; D gene: -; CDR3 DNA: TGTGCCAGCAGCTCTGAAGGCCGGATATCACCCCTCCACTTT; CDR3 protein: CASSSEGRISPLHF
clone size: many; CDR3 length: 13; J gene: TRBJ2-5; V gene: TRBV11-2; D gene: -; CDR3 DNA: TGTGCCAGCAGCTGGAGCAGGGGAGAGACCCAGTACTTC; CDR3 protein: CASSWSRGETQYF
clone size: few; CDR3 length: 14; J gene: TRBJ2-6; V gene: TRBV10-1; D gene: -; CDR3 DNA: TGCGCCAGCAGTGGAGGGCACGGGGCCAACGTCCTGACTTTC; CDR3 protein: CASSGGHGANVLTF
clone size: -; CDR3 length: 13; J gene: TRBJ1-4; V gene: TRBV2; D gene: -; CDR3 DNA: TGTGCCAGCAGTTCCAAGGGGGGGGAAAAACTGTTTTTT; CDR3 protein: CASSSKGGEKLFF
clone size: -; CDR3 length: 12; J gene: TRBJ2-5; V gene: TRBV7-8; D gene: -; CDR3 DNA: TGTGCCAGCGGTACGTGGGAAGAGACCCAGTACTTC; CDR3 protein: CASGTWEETQYF
clone size: few; CDR3 length: 15; J gene: TRBJ1-2; V gene: TRBV6-5; D gene: -; CDR3 DNA: TGTGCCAGCAGTTACTCGGGGAAGGGGAACTATGGCTACACCTTC; CDR3 protein: CASSYSGKGNYGYTF
clone size: -; CDR3 length: 14; J gene: TRBJ1-1; V gene: TRBV20-1; D gene: -; CDR3 DNA: TGCAGTGCTGACACCAGTAGAGGGGGCACTGAAGCTTTCTTT; CDR3 protein: CSADTSRGGTEAFF
clone size: many; CDR3 length: 14; J gene: TRBJ1-2; V gene: TRBV4-1; D gene: -; CDR3 DNA: TGCGCCAGCAGCCAAGATCAGGCTAACTATGGCTACACCTTC; CDR3 protein: CASSQDQANYGYTF
clone size: -; CDR3 length: 14; J gene: TRBJ1-4; V gene: TRBV2; D gene: -; CDR3 DNA: TGTGCCAGCAGTGAACTATGGGACAATGAAAAACTGTTTTTT; CDR3 protein: CASSELWDNEKLFF
clone size: many; CDR3 length: 18; J gene: TRBJ2-3; V gene: TRBV5-8; D gene: TRBD2; CDR3 DNA: TGTGCCAGCAGCTTGCCCAAATCACTAGCGGGGCCCACAGATACGCAGTATTTT; CDR3 protein: CASSLPKSLAGPTDTQYF
clone size: many; CDR3 length: 11; J gene: TRBJ2-5; V gene: TRBV6-4; D gene: -; CDR3 DNA: TGTGCCACGACAAACCATGAGACCCAGTACTTC; CDR3 protein: CATTNHETQYF
clone size: -; CDR3 length: 15; J gene: TRBJ2-5; V gene: TRBV9; D gene: TRBD1; CDR3 DNA: TGTGCCAGCAGCGTACAGGGGGCCTTACAAGAGACCCAGTACTTC; CDR3 protein: CASSVQGALQETQYF
clone size: -; CDR3 length: 15; J gene: TRBJ2-1; V gene: TRBV10-3; D gene: -; CDR3 DNA: TGTGCCATCAGTGAGCTAGCGCAACCCTACAATGAGCAGTTCTTC; CDR3 protein: CAISELAQPYNEQFF
clone size: few; CDR3 length: 19; J gene: TRBJ2-6; V gene: TRBV5-1; D gene: TRBD1; CDR3 DNA: TGCGCCAGCAGCTTTTTTGGGACAGGGGGCCTCTCTGGGGCCAACGTCCTGACTTTC; CDR3 protein: CASSFFGTGGLSGANVLTF
clone size: many; CDR3 length: 16; J gene: TRBJ2-1; V gene: TRBV28; D gene: TRBD2; CDR3 DNA: TGTGCCAGCAGTCCAGGCGGACTAGCGGGCCACAATGAGCAGTTCTTC; CDR3 protein: CASSPGGLAGHNEQFF
clone size: -; CDR3 length: 15; J gene: TRBJ1-4; V gene: TRBV24-1; D gene: TRBD1; CDR3 DNA: TGTGCCACCCGCGTATTTCGGGACAGGGGTGAAAAACTGTTTTTT; CDR3 protein: CATRVFRDRGEKLFF